This T cell receptor (beta chain) was sequenced during a study of tumor T cells in aggressive B-cell lymphoma. This clone came up a few times. Trimming took 5 bases from V and 0 from J, leaving 13 bases between them. Germline CDR1 SGHDT, CDR2 YYEEEE. The CDR3 is 15 residues long. Sequenced by immunoSEQ multiplex PCR; TCRdb stores in-frame clones only, minus some. The top ten hold about 15% of the sample, which has over 2,500 clones, 65% to 90% seen once. The J gene is TRBJ2-3, the V gene TRBV5-6; D perhaps matches TRBD2 (6 bases). Material for sequencing was tumor tissue. This sequence originates from an adult with diffuse large B cell lymphoma. Some clones in this sample may be carry-over from other donors' samples. Written as DNA, the CDR3 is TGTGCCAGCAGGCCACCGGGACTTAGCACAGATACGCAGTATTTT. Translated, it gives CASRPPGLSTDTQYF.